One and the same sample provided the 14 T cell receptor beta chains below, sequenced in a study of blood T cells in healthy people across ages. The second PCR ran about 6 to 12 cycles with a sample-barcoded 5' primer and J-beta primers. TCRdb re-analysed the 5' RACE reads in MiXCR, keeping a single row per CDR3 protein. The data hold some 700,000 distinct CDR3 sequences, with 43% observed a single time. Sequenced input: blood. The receptor source for this set is a woman aged 55 to 70 in good health.

This clonotype was observed a few times. The rearrangement uses TRBV27 and TRBJ2-7, with 10 bases identical to TRBD1. Germline V lookup: CDR1 MNHEY, CDR2 SMNVEV (reference sequence). The CDR3 is made up of 14 amino acids. Unmatched junction bases numbered 5, after V lost 5 bases and J lost 4 bases. CDR3 sequence (DNA): TGTGCCAGCAGTCGACGGACAGGGGGGTACGAGCAGTACTTC. Protein: CASSRRTGGYEQYF.

V usage is TRBV12-5 and J usage is TRBJ2-1, with TRBD1 matching 7 bases. Near its end, the DNA agrees better with TRBJ2-7, so the J call may be wrong. The germline CDR1 and CDR2 sequences are LGHNT and FRNRAP. CDR3 size: 14 residues. The CDR3 sequence: CASGSGDSYNEQYF. CDR3 DNA: TGTGCTAGTGGTTCCGGGGACAGCTACAATGAGCAGTACTTC.

A few counts support this clonotype. This chain joins TRBV24-1 and TRBJ2-1; D is perhaps TRBD2 (6 bases). This CDR3 region has 16 residues. In germline, CDR1 is KGHDR, CDR2 SFDVKD. Trimming left V 4 bases short and J 10 bases short, with 22 bases between. The CDR3, as DNA: TGTGCCACCAGTGAGAACCCGTTTCAAACACGGGGGGAGCAGTTCTTC. Amino acid sequence: CATSENPFQTRGEQFF.

Points on this clonotype: This sequence may be a read error, since a much larger clone differs from it by one base. The rearrangement joins TRBV14 to TRBJ2-4, with D possibly TRBD1 on 6 matching bases. V lost 4 bases, J lost 11 bases, and 15 bases lay in between. CDR1 and CDR2 from the germline V gene are SGHDN and FVKESK. The CDR3 has 13 amino acids. This chain's CDR3 is CASSRTEMGLQYF. The CDR3 coding sequence is TGTGCCAGCAGCCGGACAGAGATGGGCCTTCAGTACTTC.

The J gene is TRBJ2-7, the V gene TRBV30; D perhaps matches TRBD2 (5 bases). V gave up 4 bases and J gave up 4 bases, with 17 bases separating them. Per the germline V gene, CDR1 is GTSNPN and CDR2 is SVGIG (reference sequence). The CDR3 totals 14 residues. The CDR3 coding sequence is TGTGCCTGGAAACGACCCAGCTCGGGGTACGAGCAGTACTTC. This sequence encodes CAWKRPSSGYEQYF.

The chain joins TRBV5-6 to TRBJ1-1; weak D call: TRBD1 (5 bases). Germline V gives CDR1 SGHDT, CDR2 YYEEEE. CDR3 length equals 13 residues. Between the trimmed V and J ends, which lost 4 bases and 9 bases, there was a span of 16 bases. The CDR3 reads CASSPMSGNQAFF. In nucleotides, the CDR3 is TGTGCCAGCAGCCCTATGTCAGGGAACCAAGCTTTCTTT.

This clonotype was observed a few times. The chain uses TRBV14 and TRBJ1-4; 7 bases align to TRBD1. Trimming cost V 0 bases and J 3 bases; bases outside gene matches: 10. The CDR3 is 18 residues long. Per germline, CDR1 SGHDN and CDR2 FVKESK. CDR3 protein: CASSQDLKGASANEKLFF. In nucleotides, the CDR3 is TGTGCCAGCAGCCAAGATCTCAAGGGGGCATCGGCTAATGAAAAACTGTTTTTT.

This clonotype was seen more than once but under ten times. This rearrangement joins TRBV5-1 to TRBJ2-7; 8 nucleotides match TRBD1. V dropped 4 bases and J dropped 1; count of bases not matched to a gene: 4. The CDR3 length is 14 residues. The germline V gene encodes CDR1 SGHRS and CDR2 YFSETQ. The CDR3 DNA reads as TGCGCCAGCAGCACACAGGGGGGATCCTACGAGCAGTACTTC. It is translated as CASSTQGGSYEQYF.

The chain carries TRBV6-2 or TRBV6-3 and TRBJ2-5; 12 bases line up with TRBD2. Germline values: CDR1 MNHEY, CDR2 SVGEGT. Trimming at V came to 0 bases and at J to 4 bases, leaving 0 bases not matched to a gene. The CDR3 sequence is 15 residues long. The CDR3 DNA reads TGTGCCAGCAGTTACTCGGGACTAGCGGGAGAGACCCAGTACTTC. It translates to CASSYSGLAGETQYF.

The CDR3 reads CASSFGLLAGGDEQYF. The DNA for the CDR3 is TGTGCCAGCAGTTTTGGGTTACTAGCGGGAGGGGACGAGCAGTACTTC. V and J are TRBV12-3 or TRBV12-4 and TRBJ2-4; TRBD2 aligns across 13 bases. The tail of the sequence fits TRBJ2-7 better, so the J call may be wrong. The CDR3 sequence is 16 residues long.

This sequence joins TRBV5-5 and TRBJ2-7; 10 bases align to TRBD1. Germline trimming cut 0 bases from V and 10 bases from J; bases unmatched to any gene: 7. This CDR3 is 14 amino acids long. Germline CDR1 is SGHKS and CDR2 is YYEKEE (reference sequence). Here the CDR3 reads CASSLGGTGAGQYF. The CDR3 DNA reads as TGTGCCAGCAGCTTGGGGGGGACAGGGGCAGGCCAGTACTTC.

This clonotype has more than one count but fewer than ten. V gene TRBV7-7 combines with J gene TRBJ2-1, with 7 bases lining up with TRBD1. Trimming took 1 base from V and 6 from J; bases not matched to a gene: 6. The CDR3 consists of 15 residues. Germline V gives CDR1 SSHAT, CDR2 FNYEAQ (reference sequence). The CDR3 DNA reads TGTGCCAGCAGCTTAGGTCCGGGACAGTTCAATGAGCAGTTCTTC. This translates into CASSLGPGQFNEQFF.

The V gene is TRBV7-2, the J gene TRBJ2-7, with no clear D. The V and J ends lost 1 base and 0 bases respectively, with 7 bases between them. Per germline, CDR1 SGHTA and CDR2 FQGNSA. The CDR3 contains 14 residues. CDR3 in DNA: TGTGCCAGCAGCTTAGATGACAACTCCTACGAGCAGTACTTC. It is translated as CASSLDDNSYEQYF.

The chain links TRBV2 to TRBJ2-3, with D possibly being TRBD2 (6 bases). The CDR3 contains 15 residues. The V gene lost 5 bases and the J gene lost 6 bases, with 18 bases spanning the gap. Germline V CDR1 and CDR2: SNHLY, FYNNEI. CDR3 nucleotide sequence: TGTGCCAGCAGTCGACTGGGGGGAAATGGGGATACGCAGTATTTT. Amino acid sequence: CASSRLGGNGDTQYF.